This is a list of T cell receptor beta chains from one sample in a study of shared clonotypes between healthy human individuals. The method was immunoSEQ multiplex PCR; TCRdb's version includes in-frame clones alone and lacks a portion of them. The sample lists 900,000 to 1,200,000 clones; more than 75% were seen once. Sequencing input: memory CD4+ T cells from PBMCs. The receptor set was obtained from a man in his late teens or twenties in good health. Some clones in this sample may be carry-over from other donors' samples. Each CDR3 is given with its conserved first and last residue. D genes are given only for firm matches. Clone size, where shown, is once, few, many, or a class for clones that have expanded.

once	TRBV4-3	TRBJ1-2	.	CASSQEPLNYGYTF	TGCGCCAGCAGCCAAGAACCCCTTAACTATGGCTACACCTTC
.	TRBV7-2	TRBJ1-5	.	CASSSRESSNQPQHF	TGTGCCAGCAGCTCCCGGGAGAGTAGCAATCAGCCCCAGCATTTT
.	TRBV28	TRBJ2-7	TRBD2	CASSPSGRGAYEQYF	TGTGCCAGCAGCCCAAGCGGGAGAGGGGCCTACGAGCAGTACTTC
.	TRBV5-1	TRBJ2-7	TRBD1	CASSLGGTGAYEQYF	TGCGCCAGCAGCCTCGGAGGGACAGGGGCCTACGAGCAGTACTTC
.	TRBV28	TRBJ2-7	TRBD1	CASSKGGPSYEQYF	TGTGCCAGCAGTAAAGGGGGCCCCTCCTACGAGCAGTACTTC
.	TRBV9	TRBJ2-7	TRBD2	CASSVEPGGEQYF	TGTGCCAGCAGCGTAGAACCGGGGGGCGAGCAGTACTTC
.	TRBV2	TRBJ1-1	.	CASSEFDRMNTEAFF	TGTGCCAGCAGTGAATTCGACAGGATGAACACTGAAGCTTTCTTT
once	TRBV5-1	TRBJ2-7	.	CASSPLVTSGSYEQYF	TGCGCCAGCAGCCCCTTGGTTACCAGCGGCTCCTACGAGCAGTACTTC
.	TRBV27	TRBJ1-1	TRBD1	CASSGTGGANTEAFF	TGTGCCTCCAGTGGGACAGGGGGCGCAAACACTGAAGCTTTCTTT
.	TRBV7-8	TRBJ2-3	.	CASSLGGAGRKDTQYF	TGTGCCAGCAGCTTAGGGGGAGCGGGTAGGAAAGATACGCAGTATTTT
once	TRBV7-8	TRBJ1-1	.	CASSLETGPGLEAFF	TGTGCCAGCAGCCTAGAGACAGGCCCGGGACTCGAAGCTTTCTTT
.	TRBV7-2	TRBJ2-1	.	CASSLDSGEQFF	TGTGCCAGCAGCTTAGATTCTGGAGAGCAGTTCTTC
once	TRBV9	TRBJ2-2	.	CASNVEGIGELFF	TGTGCCAGCAACGTAGAGGGGATCGGGGAGCTGTTTTTT
.	TRBV5-1	TRBJ2-1	TRBD2	CASSLGTSGRNSYNEQFF	TGCGCCAGCAGCTTGGGAACTAGCGGGAGGAACTCCTACAATGAGCAGTTCTTC
.	TRBV2	TRBJ2-1	.	CASSEADNEQFF	TGTGCCAGCAGTGAAGCGGACAATGAGCAGTTCTTC
few	TRBV7-9	TRBJ2-2	.	CASSPAGRGDTGELFF	TGTGCCAGCAGCCCCGCGGGCAGGGGGGACACCGGGGAGCTGTTTTTT
few	TRBV6-1	TRBJ1-2	TRBD1	CASSPTGQPYGYTF	TGTGCCAGCAGTCCGACGGGACAGCCCTATGGCTACACCTTC
.	TRBV7-6	TRBJ1-1	.	CASSFGWGAEAFF	TGTGCCAGCAGCTTTGGCTGGGGAGCTGAAGCTTTCTTT
few	TRBV2	TRBJ2-2	.	CASSSTGELFF	TGTGCCAGCAGCTCCACCGGGGAGCTGTTTTTT
.	TRBV10-3	TRBJ2-1	.	CAISDTSSHEQFF	TGTGCCATCAGTGACACGTCGAGCCATGAGCAGTTCTTC
few	TRBV29-1	TRBJ2-4	.	CSVEGGLAKNIQYF	TGCAGCGTTGAGGGTGGTTTGGCCAAAAACATTCAGTACTTC
.	TRBV11-2	TRBJ2-7	TRBD1	CASSKGQGGDNRYEQYF	TGTGCCAGCAGCAAAGGACAGGGAGGCGATAATCGTTACGAGCAGTACTTC
.	TRBV4-1	TRBJ1-5	.	CASSPQGMRDQPQHF	TGCGCCAGCAGCCCACAAGGTATGCGCGATCAGCCCCAGCATTTT
.	TRBV4-2	TRBJ2-7	TRBD1	CASSHLGQGSYYEQYF	TGTGCCAGCAGCCACCTGGGACAGGGCTCTTACTACGAGCAGTACTTC
.	TRBV6-1	TRBJ2-2	.	CASSPQRHVTGELFF	TGTGCCAGCAGTCCTCAGCGGCATGTCACCGGGGAGCTGTTTTTT
.	TRBV10-1	TRBJ1-1	.	CASSAGGTTEAFF	TGCGCCAGCAGTGCGGGGGGGACCACTGAAGCTTTCTTT
.	TRBV7-3	TRBJ1-2	.	CASSLSYCKGRAF	TGTGCCAGCAGCTTAAGTTATTGTAAGGGTCGGGCCTTC
.	TRBV27	TRBJ1-5	TRBD1	CASSLYARQGVPQHF	TGTGCCAGCAGTTTATACGCTAGACAGGGCGTCCCCCAGCATTTT
.	TRBV5-1	TRBJ2-3	.	CASSPPGLTDTQYF	TGCGCCAGCAGCCCCCCTGGCTTAACAGATACGCAGTATTTT
.	TRBV6-5	TRBJ2-7	TRBD1	CASSAGTGIVYEQYF	TGTGCCAGCAGCGCCGGGACAGGAATTGTCTACGAGCAGTACTTC
.	TRBV30	TRBJ2-5	TRBD2	CAWSSPLAGETQYF	TGTGCCTGGAGTTCCCCCCTAGCGGGAGAGACCCAGTACTTC
.	TRBV11-1	TRBJ2-7	.	CASSLTTEQYF	TGTGCCAGCAGCTTAACCACCGAGCAGTACTTC